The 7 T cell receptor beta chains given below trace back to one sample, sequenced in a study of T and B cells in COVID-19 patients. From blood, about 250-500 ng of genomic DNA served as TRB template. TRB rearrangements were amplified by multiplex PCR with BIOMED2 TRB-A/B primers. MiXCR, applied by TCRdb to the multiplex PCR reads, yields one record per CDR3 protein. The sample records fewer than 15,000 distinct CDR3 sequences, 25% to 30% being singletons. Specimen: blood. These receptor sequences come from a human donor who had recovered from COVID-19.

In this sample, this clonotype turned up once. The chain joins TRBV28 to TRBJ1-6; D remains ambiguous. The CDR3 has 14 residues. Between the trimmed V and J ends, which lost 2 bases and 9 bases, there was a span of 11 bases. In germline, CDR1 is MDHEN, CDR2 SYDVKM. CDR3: CASSLEALGSPLHF. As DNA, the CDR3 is TGTGCCAGCAGTTTAGAGGCGTTGGGTTCACCCCTCCACTTT.

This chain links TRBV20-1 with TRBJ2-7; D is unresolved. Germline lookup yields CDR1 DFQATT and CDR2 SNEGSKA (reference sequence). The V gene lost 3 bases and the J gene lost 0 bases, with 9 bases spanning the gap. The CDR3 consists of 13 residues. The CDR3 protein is CSARIYGSYEQYF. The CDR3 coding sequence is TGCAGTGCTAGGATATACGGCTCCTACGAGCAGTACTTC.

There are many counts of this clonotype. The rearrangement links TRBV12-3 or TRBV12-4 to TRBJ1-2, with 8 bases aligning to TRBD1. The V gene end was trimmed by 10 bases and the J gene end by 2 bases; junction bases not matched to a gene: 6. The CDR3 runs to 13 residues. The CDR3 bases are TGTGCCATTGCTCAGGGGGCGAACTATGGCTACACCTTC. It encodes CAIAQGANYGYTF.

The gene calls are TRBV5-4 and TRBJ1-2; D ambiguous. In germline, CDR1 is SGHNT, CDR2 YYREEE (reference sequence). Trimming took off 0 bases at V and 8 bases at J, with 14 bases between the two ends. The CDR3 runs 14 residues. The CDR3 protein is CASSLVAEFGGYTF. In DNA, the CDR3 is TGTGCCAGCAGCTTGGTGGCGGAATTCGGAGGCTACACCTTC.

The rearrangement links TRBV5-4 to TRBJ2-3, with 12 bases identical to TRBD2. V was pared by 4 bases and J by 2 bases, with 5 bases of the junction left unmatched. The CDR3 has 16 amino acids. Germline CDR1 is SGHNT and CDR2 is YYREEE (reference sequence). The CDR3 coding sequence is TGTGCCAGCAGCCCCAGGACTAGCGGGGACACAGATACGCAGTATTTT. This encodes CASSPRTSGDTDTQYF.

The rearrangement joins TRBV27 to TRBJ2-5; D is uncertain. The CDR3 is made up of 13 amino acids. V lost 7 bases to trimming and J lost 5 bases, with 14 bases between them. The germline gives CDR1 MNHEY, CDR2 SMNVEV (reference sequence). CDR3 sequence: CASTLVGSETQYF. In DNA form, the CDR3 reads TGTGCCAGCACACTCGTTGGTAGTGAGACCCAGTACTTC.

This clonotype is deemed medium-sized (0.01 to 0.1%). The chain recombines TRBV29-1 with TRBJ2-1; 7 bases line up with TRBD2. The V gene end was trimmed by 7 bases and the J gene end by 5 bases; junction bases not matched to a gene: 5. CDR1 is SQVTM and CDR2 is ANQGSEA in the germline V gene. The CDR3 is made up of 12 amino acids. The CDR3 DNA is TGCAGCGCTTCGGGGGGTAACAATGAGCAGTTCTTC. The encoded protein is CSASGGNNEQFF.